This T cell receptor (beta chain) was recovered during a study of T-cell reconstitution after alpha-beta-depleted transplantation in children. General observations from the study: A year post-transplant, T-cell counts and diversity derived mostly from newly produced T cells. Several hundred rapidly expanded clones from non-depleted graft cells reportedly supplied alpha-beta T cells about two months post-transplant. For some patients, TCRbeta diversity was high at day 60 because of recipient T cells and thymic progenitors that survived.

For TCRbeta, the library was prepared with unique molecular identifiers. TCRdb used MiXCR to reprocess the PCR reads, holding one entry per CDR3 protein. The data contain approximately 1,000,000 distinct CDR3 sequences, 25% to 35% of them singletons. This clonotype is a singleton in its sample. Its antigen is not identified. The CDR3 length is 14 residues. The V end was cut by 2 bases, the J end by 6 bases, with 11 bases between. Germline values: CDR1 SGHRS, CDR2 YFSETQ. The source is a boy under two years old who had a stem cell transplant for SCID, so the T cells may come from the graft donor. The specimen was PBMCs, mostly from graft donor cells, collected 360 days after TCRalphabeta/CD19-depleted stem cell transplant. The chain employs TRBV5-1 and TRBJ2-2; D is unclear. CDR3 sequence (DNA): TGCGCCAGCAGCTTCGAAGGGTCGGCCGGGGAGCTGTTTTTT. This sequence encodes CASSFEGSAGELFF. The variable domain in full, completed from reference TRBV5-1 and TRBJ2-2, reads KAGVTQTPRYLIKTRGQQVTLSCSPISGHRSVSWYQQTPGQGLQFLFEYFSETQRNKGNFPGRFSGRQFSNSRSEMNVSTLELGDSALYLCASSFEGSAGELFFGEGSRLTVL.